Listed below are T cell receptor beta chains from one sample, sequenced in a study of shared clonotypes between healthy human individuals. Sequencing was performed with immunoSEQ multiplex PCR; in TCRdb, only in-frame clones are kept and a portion is missing. The sample shows about 2.4 million clones, more than 80% of them seen only once. The sequencing input was naive CD4+ T cells sorted from blood. The receptors come from a man aged 18 to 29 in good health. Both conserved end residues are part of each CDR3. Fields, in order: D gene, V gene, J gene, CDR3 length, clone size, CDR3 protein, CDR3 DNA. A D gene is named only where the DNA matches it firmly. Clone size, where shown, is once, few, many, or a class for clones that have expanded.

>-|TRBV30|TRBJ1-6|14|-
CAWNHRGANSPLHF
TGTGCCTGGAATCACCGCGGGGCCAATTCACCCCTCCACTTT
>TRBD1|TRBV7-2|TRBJ2-1|15|-
CASSPRDRGKNEQFF
TGTGCCAGCAGCCCCCGGGACAGGGGAAAGAATGAGCAGTTCTTC
>-|TRBV5-5|TRBJ2-2|13|-
CASSRLNTGELFF
TGTGCCAGCAGCCGCCTGAACACCGGGGAGCTGTTTTTT
>-|TRBV27|TRBJ2-6|17|-
CASSFEGQSSGANVLTF
TGTGCCAGCAGTTTCGAGGGTCAGAGCTCTGGGGCCAACGTCCTGACTTTC
>-|TRBV7-9|TRBJ2-3|14|-
CASSLRQGTDTQYF
TGTGCCAGCAGCTTAAGGCAGGGGACAGATACGCAGTATTTT
>-|TRBV28|TRBJ2-2|14|-
CASRTGSNTGELFF
TGTGCCAGCAGAACAGGGTCGAACACCGGGGAGCTGTTTTTT
>TRBD1|TRBV6-6|TRBJ1-1|15|-
CASSYDGTVDTEAFF
TGTGCCAGCAGTTACGACGGGACAGTGGACACTGAAGCTTTCTTT
>-|TRBV27|TRBJ2-5|16|-
CASSLGAGLGQETQYF
TGTGCCAGCAGTTTAGGAGCAGGTCTAGGCCAAGAGACCCAGTACTTC
>-|TRBV7-2|TRBJ1-4|15|-
CASSLNKLTNEKLFF
TGTGCCAGCAGCTTAAATAAGCTGACTAATGAAAAACTGTTTTTT
>-|TRBV9|TRBJ2-2|16|-
CASSVGERRNTGELFF
TGTGCCAGCAGCGTAGGAGAGCGGAGGAACACCGGGGAGCTGTTTTTT
>-|TRBV2|TRBJ1-5|15|few
CASSYSRGLNQPQHF
TGTGCCAGCAGTTACTCCCGGGGACTCAATCAGCCCCAGCATTTT
>TRBD1|TRBV7-2|TRBJ2-3|15|-
CASSFTGGRADTQYF
TGTGCCAGCAGCTTCACAGGGGGTCGGGCAGATACGCAGTATTTT
>TRBD2|TRBV2|TRBJ2-2|16|-
CASSLSTSGNTGELFF
TGTGCCAGCAGTTTGTCGACTAGCGGGAACACCGGGGAGCTGTTTTTT
>TRBD1|TRBV2|TRBJ2-3|15|-
CATLYRQGNTDTQYF
TGTGCCACCCTCTATCGACAGGGGAACACAGATACGCAGTATTTT
>-|TRBV2|TRBJ1-1|13|few
CASKNLENTEAFF
TGTGCCAGCAAAAACCTGGAGAACACTGAAGCTTTCTTT
>-|TRBV5-1|TRBJ2-1|13|-
CASSDRESGEQFF
TGCGCCAGCAGCGACCGCGAATCAGGTGAGCAGTTCTTC
>-|TRBV7-9|TRBJ2-1|12|-
CASSQGENEQFF
TGTGCCAGCAGTCAAGGGGAAAATGAGCAGTTCTTC
>-|TRBV4-3|TRBJ2-5|15|-
CASSQSPGSWETQYF
TGCGCCAGCAGCCAGTCTCCCGGGTCTTGGGAGACCCAGTACTTC
>TRBD1|TRBV5-1|TRBJ1-2|15|-
CASSMTGGLNYGYTF
TGCGCCAGCAGTATGACAGGGGGCCTTAACTATGGCTACACCTTC
>TRBD1|TRBV19|TRBJ1-2|15|-
CASSMNSGQGYGYTF
TGTGCCAGTAGTATGAACTCTGGACAGGGGTATGGCTACACCTTC
>TRBD2|TRBV7-2|TRBJ2-7|16|-
CASSLVGTSGSYEQYF
TGTGCCAGCAGCTTAGTTGGAACTAGCGGGAGTTACGAGCAGTACTTC
>-|TRBV30|TRBJ1-4|14|few
CAWSGRRFNEKLFF
TGTGCCTGGAGTGGACGGCGATTTAATGAAAAACTGTTTTTT
>TRBD2|TRBV7-2|TRBJ2-3|12|-
CASSPSGGPQYF
TGTGCCAGCAGCCCTAGCGGGGGCCCGCAGTATTTT
>-|TRBV6-1|TRBJ1-6|13|-
CASREGRNSPLHF
TGTGCCAGCAGGGAAGGACGGAATTCACCCCTCCACTTT
>TRBD2|TRBV9|TRBJ2-1|15|-
CASSVRGTTYNEQFF
TGTGCCAGCAGCGTACGCGGGACTACCTACAATGAGCAGTTCTTC
>-|TRBV30|TRBJ1-6|13|-
CAWGHYGKSPLHF
TGTGCCTGGGGACATTACGGAAAGTCACCCCTCCACTTT
>-|TRBV10-1|TRBJ1-4|14|-
CASSPTTTNEKLFF
TGCGCCAGCAGTCCGACAACCACTAATGAAAAACTGTTTTTT
>TRBD2|TRBV28|TRBJ2-7|14|-
CASRASGSTYEQYF
TGTGCCAGCAGGGCTAGCGGATCAACCTACGAGCAGTACTTC
>-|TRBV30|TRBJ1-2|14|-
CAWGRDLSNYGYTF
TGTGCCTGGGGACGGGATCTTTCTAACTATGGCTACACCTTC
>-|TRBV9|TRBJ2-7|15|-
CASSVAGVGSYEQYF
TGTGCCAGCAGCGTAGCAGGGGTCGGGTCCTACGAGCAGTACTTC
>-|TRBV28|TRBJ1-2|13|-
CASSLPGKVYYTF
TGTGCCAGCAGTTTACCAGGGAAGGTGTACTACACCTTC
>-|TRBV5-6|TRBJ2-5|13|-
CASRRDIQETQYF
TGTGCCAGCAGACGGGACATCCAAGAGACCCAGTACTTC
>-|TRBV19|TRBJ1-4|13|-
CASRRTGGEKLFF
TGTGCCAGTAGGAGGACTGGGGGGGAAAAACTGTTTTTT
>TRBD2|TRBV7-2|TRBJ2-1|14|-
CHSQPSGRSNEQFF
TGCCACAGCCAGCCTAGCGGTCGGTCCAATGAGCAGTTCTTC
>TRBD1|TRBV6-5|TRBJ1-5|14|-
CASRGQGVHQPQHF
TGTGCCAGCAGAGGACAGGGGGTTCATCAGCCCCAGCATTTT
>-|TRBV5-1|TRBJ2-2|14|-
CASSAQTNTGELFF
TGCGCCAGCAGTGCCCAGACGAACACCGGGGAGCTGTTTTTT
>-|TRBV5-1|TRBJ2-2|15|-
CASSLNGKDTGELFF
TGCGCCAGCAGCTTGAACGGGAAGGACACCGGGGAGCTGTTTTTT
>-|TRBV7-2|TRBJ1-1|12|-
CASSQRGPEAFF
TGTGCCAGCAGTCAGAGGGGACCTGAAGCTTTCTTT
>TRBD1|TRBV6-5|TRBJ1-1|14|-
CASSSRQGYSEAFF
TGTGCCAGCAGTAGTCGACAGGGGTACAGTGAAGCTTTCTTT
>-|TRBV6-1|TRBJ1-6|19|once
CASSESGEAGWDYNSPLHF
TGTGCCAGCAGTGAATCGGGGGAAGCGGGATGGGATTATAATTCACCCCTCCACTTT
>-|TRBV9|TRBJ2-2|16|once
CASSLLGGVNTGELFF
TGTGCCAGCAGCCTACTCGGCGGGGTAAACACCGGGGAGCTGTTTTTT
>TRBD2|TRBV5-6|TRBJ2-3|16|-
CASTDPGLASTDTQYF
TGTGCCAGCACCGATCCGGGACTAGCAAGCACAGATACGCAGTATTTT
>TRBD1|TRBV2|TRBJ2-5|14|once
CASSQTGEMQTQYF
TGTGCCAGCAGCCAGACAGGGGAGATGCAGACCCAGTACTTC
>-|TRBV4-3|TRBJ2-7|14|-
CASSQEIGPHEQYF
TGCGCCAGCAGCCAAGAAATAGGTCCCCACGAGCAGTACTTC